Reported below is one T cell receptor beta chain. The germline V gene has CDR1 SGHRS and CDR2 YFSETQ. Trimming removed 5 bases from V and 6 bases from J; junction bases left unmatched: 6. The CDR3 extends over 14 amino acids. This sample is part of a study of blood T cell repertoires in COVID-19. Study information: Samples representing acute and convalescent COVID-19 were sourced from the United States, Italy and Spain. Sources were T cells, B-cell-depleted T cells, or PBMCs; the material itself was cDNA or gDNA.

Using immunoSEQ multiplex PCR, the repertoire was profiled, and TCRdb retains in-frame clones only, with some absent. The data show about 150,000 clones, around four fifths seen once. The chain uses TRBV5-1 and TRBJ2-4; 9 bases map to TRBD1. The TCR comes from a woman aged 55 to 70 with acute or convalescent COVID-19. The specimen was peripheral blood. CDR3 sequence (DNA): TGCGCCAGCAGTCTTGGACAGGGGCGAAACATTCAGTACTTC. As protein: CASSLGQGRNIQYF.